Shown below are 14 T cell receptor beta chains from a single sample sequenced in a study of response to subunit inactivated influenza vaccine. TCRdb processed the RT-PCR reads anew with MiXCR; each CDR3 protein has one entry. Among about 780,000 distinct CDR3 sequences listed, under 20% were seen once. Specimen: PBMCs from blood, collected more than 4 days after vaccination. These receptors came from a man aged 45-65 years who received an inactivated influenza vaccine.

This clonotype appeared a few times. V is TRBV20-1 and J is TRBJ2-1, with D unclear. CDR3 length equals 15 residues. The V end lost 0 bases, the J end lost 3 bases, and 12 bases lay between the germline ends. CDR1 is DFQATT, CDR2 SNEGSKA, per germline (reference sequence). This chain's CDR3 is CSARDHGIGYNEQFF. DNA for the CDR3: TGCAGTGCTAGAGATCATGGAATAGGCTACAATGAGCAGTTCTTC.

This clonotype was seen more than once but under ten times. The rearrangement uses TRBV28 and TRBJ2-3; possibly TRBD2 for D (5 bases). Germline V gene data show CDR1 as MDHEN and CDR2 as SYDVKM. Deletions cut 6 bases from V and 5 bases from J, with 15 bases between. The CDR3 loop spans 14 amino acids. In nucleotides, the CDR3 is TGTGCCAGCAGCCCAACGGGAATGAGAGATACGCAGTATTTT. Translation: CASSPTGMRDTQYF.

The chain recombines TRBV4-1 with TRBJ2-7; 10 bases are shared with TRBD2. The length of the CDR3 is 15 residues. The J segment lost 3 bases and the V segment lost 2 bases, leaving 4 bases of the junction unmatched. The germline V gene encodes CDR1 MGHRA and CDR2 YSYEKL. CDR3: CASSQRVAGGYEQYF. CDR3 coding DNA: TGCGCCAGCAGCCAACGGGTAGCGGGGGGCTACGAGCAGTACTTC.

This rearrangement joins TRBV6-1 to TRBJ1-2, with 12 positions matching TRBD1. CDR3 length equals 19 residues. Germline CDR1 reads MNHNS; CDR2 reads SASEGT. V lost 6 bases and J lost 2; bases outside the gene matches: 16. CDR3 residues: CASSSAFRDRGHLNYGYTF. The CDR3 DNA is TGTGCCAGCAGCTCCGCCTTCCGGGACAGGGGGCACCTAAACTATGGCTACACCTTC.

This clonotype turned up a few times. The chain recombines TRBV18 with TRBJ1-1, with 8 bases aligning to TRBD1. This CDR3 comprises 14 residues. The trim removed 3 bases at V and 5 bases at J, leaving 5 bases unmatched. The germline V gene encodes CDR1 KGHSH and CDR2 LQKENI. The CDR3 DNA is TGTGCCAGCTCACCCCAGGGGGCGGTGACTGAAGCTTTCTTT. Translating it yields CASSPQGAVTEAFF.

The chain recombines TRBV20-1 with TRBJ2-3, with 12 bases that match TRBD1. The length of the CDR3 is 14 residues. Germline V gives CDR1 DFQATT, CDR2 SNEGSKA (reference sequence). The ends lost 5 bases at V and 2 bases at J; junction bases unmatched: 2. The CDR3 protein is CSARDRGLTDTQYF. CDR3 sequence (DNA): TGCAGTGCTCGGGACAGGGGGCTCACAGATACGCAGTATTTT.

The chain links TRBV11-2 to TRBJ1-1, with D unresolved. The CDR3 is 13 residues long. V was cut by 5 bases and J by 8 bases, with 15 bases left in between. Germline V gene data show CDR1 as SGHAT and CDR2 as FQNNGV. The CDR3 spells CASSVKRVGEAFF. CDR3 nucleotides: TGTGCCAGCAGCGTGAAACGGGTGGGAGAAGCTTTCTTT.

This chain uses TRBV6-1 with TRBJ2-1, with 14 bases matching TRBD2. V was clipped by 6 bases and J by 8 bases; unmatched bases: 12. The CDR3 runs to 17 residues. The V gene's germline CDR1 is MNHNS and CDR2 SASEGT. This chain's CDR3 is CASSLQLTSGREYEQFF. The CDR3 DNA is TGTGCCAGCAGCCTACAATTGACTAGCGGGAGGGAGTATGAGCAGTTCTTC.

This clonotype was counted only a few times. V is TRBV12-3 or TRBV12-4 and J is TRBJ1-3, with 7 bases aligning to TRBD1. Germline trimming cut 5 bases from V and 7 bases from J; bases unmatched to any gene: 8. This CDR3 comprises 14 residues. This CDR3 is CASSPTGELNTIYF. CDR3 sequence (DNA): TGTGCCAGCAGTCCAACAGGGGAACTGAACACCATATATTTT.

This clonotype occurred many times. The CDR3 reads CASSLGTGFTYEQYF. CDR3 sequence (DNA): TGTGCCAGCAGCTTAGGGACAGGGTTTACCTACGAGCAGTACTTC. The chain is built from TRBV7-2 and TRBJ2-7; TRBD1 matches at 8 bases. The germline CDR1 and CDR2 sequences are SGHTA and FQGNSA. The ends lost 1 base at V and 2 bases at J; junction bases unmatched: 4. CDR3 length: 15 amino acids.

This chain joins TRBV4-3 and TRBJ2-1; D perhaps matches TRBD1 (5 bases). Trimming took 2 bases from V and 6 from J, leaving 11 bases between them. This CDR3 is 14 amino acids long. Per germline, CDR1 LGHNA and CDR2 YSLEER. The DNA for the CDR3 is TGCGCCAGCAGCCAATATAGGGGTAGCAATGAGCAGTTCTTC. This translates into CASSQYRGSNEQFF.

The chain carries TRBV29-1 and TRBJ1-5; D unclear. Germline-derived CDR1 and CDR2 are SQVTM and ANQGSEA. This CDR3 has 13 residues. With 4 bases removed from V and 8 bases from J, the gap between germline ends came to 15 bases. CDR3 in amino acids: CSVGSRAGKPQHF. CDR3 DNA: TGCAGCGTTGGCTCCCGGGCAGGAAAGCCCCAGCATTTT.

The chain joins TRBV6-1 to TRBJ1-2, with D perhaps matching TRBD1 (5 bases). Germline CDR1 is MNHNS and CDR2 is SASEGT. V lost 6 bases and J 12 bases, leaving 23 bases between the germline ends. This CDR3 is built from 14 residues. The CDR3 coding sequence is TGTGCCAGCAGACTCCGGGACGACTCCGGGGCCCACACCTTC. This encodes CASRLRDDSGAHTF.

The V gene is TRBV20-1, the J gene TRBJ2-3, with 7 positions matching TRBD2. This CDR3 region has 13 residues. Germline CDR1 reads DFQATT; CDR2 reads SNEGSKA (reference sequence). After removal of 3 bases from V and 2 bases from J, the junction contained 2 bases not matched to a gene. DNA of the CDR3: TGCAGTGCTAGTAAGCGGGACACAGATACGCAGTATTTT. The encoded protein is CSASKRDTDTQYF.